Below, 23 T cell receptor beta chains from the same sample are listed, as sequenced in a study of immune evolution from preneoplasia to lung adenocarcinoma. TCRdb keeps only in-frame clones here, not all; method: immunoSEQ multiplex PCR. The sample lists about 4,600 clones, about 68% seen once, with 7.6% in the top ten. Sequenced: FFPE adjacent normal lung tissue. The receptors derive from a person aged 55-80 years with lung adenocarcinoma.

V and J are TRBV9 and TRBJ2-1; 8 bases match TRBD2. Germline V CDR1 and CDR2: SGDLS, YYNGEE. J gave up 3 bases and V 3 bases, and 8 bases lay outside the gene matches. The CDR3 runs to 16 residues. CDR3 in amino acids: CASSGPGTRGYNEQFF. CDR3 sequence (DNA): TGTGCCAGCAGCGGCCCGGGGACTAGGGGCTACAATGAGCAGTTCTTC.

This chain joins TRBV6-5 and TRBJ2-5, with 7 nucleotides matching TRBD1. Germline assignment: CDR1 MNHEY and CDR2 SVGAGI. The CDR3 is 15 amino acids. The J segment lost 5 bases and the V segment lost 2 bases, leaving 8 bases of the junction unmatched. CDR3: CASSYSTGQWETQYF. The CDR3 DNA follows: TGTGCCAGCAGTTACAGCACGGGACAGTGGGAGACCCAGTACTTC.

This clone was seen just once. V and J are TRBV25-1 and TRBJ2-5; no reliable D call. Germline V CDR1 and CDR2: MGHDK, SYGVNS. This CDR3 contains 13 residues. V was pared by 0 bases and J by 3 bases, with 5 bases between. The CDR3, as DNA: TGTGCCAGCAGTGAATACGGAGAAGAGACCCAGTACTTC. It encodes CASSEYGEETQYF. Variable domain in full (rest from reference TRBV25-1 and TRBJ2-5): EADIYQTPRYLVIGTGKKITLECSQTMGHDKMYWYQQDPGMELHLIHYSYGVNSTEKGDLSSESTVSRIRTEHFPLTLESARPSHTSQYLCASSEYGEETQYFGPGTRLLVL.

V is TRBV4-2 and J is TRBJ2-7; 15 bases are a match to TRBD2. Trimming cost V 1 base and J 0 bases; bases outside gene matches: 4. Germline V lookup: CDR1 LGHNA, CDR2 YNFKEQ. CDR3 size: 18 residues. CDR3 region: CASSQGTSGRGGSYEQYF. CDR3 sequence (DNA): TGTGCCAGCAGCCAAGGGACTAGCGGGAGGGGAGGCTCCTACGAGCAGTACTTC.

This chain joins TRBV5-1 and TRBJ2-7, with 9 bases lining up with TRBD1. V shed 7 bases and J 0 bases; nucleotides not matched to a gene: 5. Looked up from germline, CDR1 is SGHRS and CDR2 is YFSETQ. CDR3 length: 14 amino acids. The CDR3 coding sequence is TGCGCCAGCGCGGAACAGGGGGCCTCCTACGAGCAGTACTTC. Amino acids: CASAEQGASYEQYF. Combining the CDR3 with reference TRBV5-1 and TRBJ2-7 gives the whole variable domain KAGVTQTPRYLIKTRGQQVTLSCSPISGHRSVSWYQQTPGQGLQFLFEYFSETQRNKGNFPGRFSGRQFSNSRSEMNVSTLELGDSALYLCASAEQGASYEQYFGPGTRLTVT.

J is TRBJ1-5 and V is TRBV30; no reliable D call. Between the trimmed V and J ends, which lost 7 bases and 9 bases, there was a span of 16 bases. The CDR3 consists of 12 residues. Per the germline V gene, CDR1 is GTSNPN and CDR2 is SVGIG (reference sequence). CDR3 amino acids: CAYQTGTGPQHF. As DNA, the CDR3 is TGTGCCTACCAGACGGGCACCGGGCCCCAGCATTTT.

This clone was found a few times. The chain has TRBV9 and TRBJ2-1, with 7 bases that match TRBD2. V was pared by 0 bases and J by 8 bases, with 11 bases of the junction left unmatched. Germline V lookup: CDR1 SGDLS, CDR2 YYNGEE. The CDR3 totals 16 residues. The CDR3, as DNA: TGTGCCAGCAGCGTAGATGAGGGAGGGCCGTTTGATGAGCAGTTCTTC. The encoded protein is CASSVDEGGPFDEQFF.

The chain carries TRBV6-1 and TRBJ1-5, with 10 bases identical to TRBD1. V was pared by 5 bases and J by 6 bases, with 10 bases of the junction left unmatched. CDR1 and CDR2 from the germline V gene are MNHNS and SASEGT. This CDR3 contains 16 residues. The CDR3 here is CASSQDDRGRFQPQHF. The DNA of the CDR3 is TGTGCCAGCAGTCAAGACGACAGGGGGCGGTTTCAGCCCCAGCATTTT.

The rearrangement joins TRBV6-5 to TRBJ1-1, with 7 positions matching TRBD1. Germline assignment: CDR1 MNHEY and CDR2 SVGAGI. Trimming took 6 bases from V and 1 from J; bases not matched to a gene: 5. The CDR3 loop spans 14 amino acids. CDR3 sequence: CASRSGTENTEAFF. Here the CDR3 DNA reads TGTGCCAGCAGATCCGGGACAGAGAACACTGAAGCTTTCTTT.

The rearrangement joins TRBV2 to TRBJ2-7, with D uncertain. CDR1 and CDR2 from the germline V gene are SNHLY and FYNNEI. V was clipped by 5 bases and J by 7 bases, with 9 bases between them. The CDR3 spans 11 residues. The CDR3 here is CASSTSLEQYF. Written as DNA, the CDR3 is TGTGCCAGCAGTACCTCTCTGGAGCAGTACTTC.

This rearrangement joins TRBV6-5 to TRBJ2-1; perhaps TRBD2 as D (6 bases). V lost 2 bases to trimming and J lost 7 bases, with 18 bases between them. CDR1 and CDR2 from the germline V gene are MNHEY and SVGAGI. CDR3 length: 16 amino acids. In DNA form, the CDR3 reads TGTGCCAGCAGTTACCGTATAGCGGTTTGGAGGAATGAGCAGTTCTTC. Translation: CASSYRIAVWRNEQFF.

The rearrangement joins TRBV7-6 to TRBJ2-1, with TRBD2 identical over 11 bases. CDR1 is SGHVS and CDR2 is FNYEAQ in the germline V gene. This CDR3 comprises 17 residues. J was trimmed by 9 bases and V by 5 bases; bases with no gene match: 15. The CDR3 DNA is TGTGCCAGCAGCATGACTAGCGGGAAGGGAGGGATCAGTGAGCAGTTCTTC. This translates into CASSMTSGKGGISEQFF.

Only a few counts were recorded for this clone. The CDR3 nucleotides read TGTGCCAGCAGCGACGGGGCTTATGGCTACACCTTC. Translating it yields CASSDGAYGYTF. The chain is built from TRBV7-9 and TRBJ1-2; perhaps TRBD1 as D (5 bases). Germline CDR1 is SEHNR and CDR2 is FQNEAQ (reference sequence). This CDR3 has 12 residues. The V gene lost 5 bases and the J gene lost 5 bases, with 9 bases spanning the gap.

This clone was picked up one time. The chain recombines TRBV6-6 with TRBJ2-3; 9 positions agree with TRBD2. Germline CDR1 MNHNY, CDR2 SVGAGI (reference sequence). Unmatched junction bases numbered 11, after V lost 2 bases and J lost 8 bases. The CDR3 is 16 residues long. The CDR3 protein is CASSYGAAGGLGTQYF. CDR3 nucleotides: TGTGCCAGCAGTTACGGTGCAGCGGGAGGTTTGGGTACGCAGTATTTT.

There are a few counts of this clone. This chain joins TRBV30 and TRBJ1-2, with 10 bases fitting TRBD1. The ends lost 5 bases at V and 4 bases at J; junction bases unmatched: 1. This CDR3 contains 12 residues. Germline V gene sequence: CDR1 GTSNPN, CDR2 SVGIG (reference sequence). This CDR3 reads CAWGDRGYGYTF. The CDR3 nucleotides read TGTGCCTGGGGGGACAGGGGCTATGGCTACACCTTC.

The V call is TRBV7-8, the J call TRBJ2-7; maybe TRBD1 (6 bases). Trimming took off 7 bases at V and 3 bases at J, with 16 bases between the two ends. Germline V lookup: CDR1 SGHVS, CDR2 FQNEAQ. The CDR3 has 14 amino acids. The CDR3 sequence is CASTRRAGVYEQYF. The CDR3 nucleotides are TGTGCCAGCACCCGGCGGGCAGGGGTCTACGAGCAGTACTTC.

Here the CDR3 reads CASSKGQCTDTQYF. CDR3 bases: TGTGCCAGCAGCAAAGGGCAGTGCACAGATACGCAGTATTTT. V and J are TRBV21-1 and TRBJ2-3; TRBD1, the D gene given by the table, was not confirmed from the DNA. TRBV21-1 is marked as a pseudogene. The CDR3 totals 14 residues.

The chain couples TRBV7-9 to TRBJ2-2, with D possibly TRBD2 on 6 matching bases. CDR1 is SEHNR and CDR2 is FQNEAQ in the germline V gene (reference sequence). The ends were cut back, 5 bases at V and 7 bases at J, with 20 bases in the middle. The CDR3 has 16 residues. CDR3 sequence: CASSGGTGLLDGELFF. The CDR3 DNA reads TGTGCCAGCAGCGGGGGGACGGGACTTTTGGACGGGGAGCTGTTTTTT.

V gene TRBV19 combines with J gene TRBJ1-2, with D hard to call. The CDR3 is 13 amino acids. The ends were cut back, 3 bases at V and 4 bases at J, with 9 bases in the middle. Germline lookup yields CDR1 LNHDA and CDR2 SQIVND (reference sequence). CDR3 nucleotide sequence: TGTGCCAGTAGTATGGCACAGTCCTATGGCTACACCTTC. Its translation: CASSMAQSYGYTF.

The chain uses TRBV27 and TRBJ1-5; D is ambiguous. Trimming cost V 5 bases and J 6 bases, with 8 bases left between them. The CDR3 spans 12 residues. The germline CDR1 and CDR2 sequences are MNHEY and SMNVEV (reference sequence). The CDR3 DNA sequence: TGTGCCAGCAGTCCGCCGGGTCAGCCCCAGCATTTT. The encoded protein is CASSPPGQPQHF.

The V and J genes are TRBV9 and TRBJ2-1; TRBD2 aligns across 7 bases. This CDR3 has 15 amino acids. CDR1 is SGDLS and CDR2 is YYNGEE in the germline V gene. With 0 bases clipped from V and 6 bases from J, the junction kept 6 bases outside the gene matches. The CDR3 is CASSVVGGGSNEQFF. Here the CDR3 DNA reads TGTGCCAGCAGCGTAGTCGGGGGAGGGTCCAATGAGCAGTTCTTC.

The rearrangement joins TRBV28 to TRBJ2-3, with 8 bases fitting TRBD2. The CDR3 length is 19 residues. Germline lookup yields CDR1 MDHEN and CDR2 SYDVKM. The V segment lost 6 bases and the J segment 0 bases; nucleotides outside the gene matches: 17. The CDR3, as DNA: TGTGCCAGCAGCACCAACATCCCTAAGCGGGAGTGGAGCACAGATACGCAGTATTTT. Residues: CASSTNIPKREWSTDTQYF.

The chain has TRBV6-5 and TRBJ2-1; 7 bases align to TRBD1. The CDR3 contains 14 residues. J lost 7 bases, V lost 6 bases, and 9 bases had no gene match. Germline V lookup: CDR1 MNHEY, CDR2 SVGAGI. This chain's CDR3 is CASSDPTGINEQFF. CDR3 nucleotides: TGTGCCAGCAGCGACCCGACAGGGATTAATGAGCAGTTCTTC.